Presented here are 25 T cell receptor beta chains from one specimen sequenced in a study of cytomegalovirus exposure and HLA in healthy donors. Amplification used 60 Vbeta primers and 13 Jbeta primers. Clones were sequenced by immunoSEQ multiplex PCR, and TCRdb holds only the in-frame ones, with some missing. This table has 110,000 to 150,000 clones, around 75% appearing once. Sequencing used PBMCs. All receptors derive from a woman aged 25 to 39 in good health and CMV-seronegative.

The chain joins TRBV7-2 to TRBJ2-7; a weak D match, TRBD2 (6 bases). The V end was cut by 4 bases, the J end by 6 bases, with 13 bases between. This CDR3 contains 13 residues. Per the germline V gene, CDR1 is SGHTA and CDR2 is FQGNSA. CDR3 coding DNA: TGTGCCAGCAGCTCCGTCGTGGGGGGCGAGCAGTACTTC. Encoded protein: CASSSVVGGEQYF.

The chain carries TRBV30 and TRBJ2-5; possibly TRBD2 for D (6 bases). The ends were cut back, 4 bases at V and 5 bases at J, with 11 bases in the middle. CDR3 size: 12 residues. CDR1 and CDR2 from the germline V gene are GTSNPN and SVGIG (reference sequence). Written as DNA, the CDR3 is TGTGCCTGGACAACACGGGGGGAGACCCAGTACTTC. This codes for CAWTTRGETQYF. Together with reference TRBV30 and TRBJ2-5, the CDR3 gives the full variable domain: SQTIHQWPATLVQPVGSPLSLECTVEGTSNPNLYWYRQAAGRGLQLLFYSVGIGQISSEVPQNLSASRPQDRQFILSSKKLLLSDSGFYLCAWTTRGETQYFGPGTRLLVL.

The chain carries TRBV2 and TRBJ2-7; unclear D gene. The CDR3 extends over 13 amino acids. Germline loops: CDR1 SNHLY, CDR2 FYNNEI. The germline V and J ends were trimmed by 3 bases and 6 bases, with 12 bases remaining between them. CDR3 loop: CASSDRGSGEQYV. DNA for the CDR3: TGTGCCAGCAGTGACAGAGGCAGTGGCGAGCAGTACGTC.

Turning to this clone: A read error may produce the germline difference seen at one junction end. This chain links TRBV19 with TRBJ1-2; D remains ambiguous. The CDR3 length is 13 residues. Germline CDR1 and CDR2: LNHDA and SQIVND (reference sequence). The DNA of the CDR3 is TGCGCCAGTAGTATAGCCTGGGCCTATGGCTACACCTTC. It encodes CASSIAWAYGYTF.

V is TRBV7-8 and J is TRBJ2-2; 7 positions agree with TRBD1. This CDR3 is 14 amino acids long. Germline CDR1 reads SGHVS; CDR2 reads FQNEAQ. Trimming cost V 5 bases and J 6 bases; bases outside gene matches: 6. CDR3 region: CASSTDRSAGELFF. The DNA of the CDR3 is TGTGCCAGCAGCACGGACAGGTCCGCCGGGGAGCTGTTTTTT. Drawing the rest from reference TRBV7-8 and TRBJ2-2, the complete variable domain is GAGVSQSPRYKVAKRGQDVALRCDPISGHVSLFWYQQALGQGPEFLTYFQNEAQLDKSGLPSDRFFAERPEGSVSTLKIQRTQQEDSAVYLCASSTDRSAGELFFGEGSRLTVL.

This clone was found once. The rearrangement uses TRBV14 and TRBJ1-1, with D possibly matching TRBD1 (6 bases). With 3 bases removed from V and 3 bases from J, the gap between germline ends came to 14 bases. This CDR3 is built from 15 residues. Germline V gene lookup returns CDR1 SGHDN and CDR2 FVKESK. The CDR3: CASSQAGVGDTEAFF. In DNA, the CDR3 is TGTGCCAGCAGCCAGGCAGGGGTTGGAGACACTGAAGCTTTCTTT.

The genes are TRBV30 and TRBJ2-2; TRBD1 is a possible D gene (5 bases). Trimming removed 0 bases at V and 2 bases at J, with 10 bases between. The length of the CDR3 is 15 residues. Germline CDR1 is GTSNPN and CDR2 is SVGIG (reference sequence). The CDR3 DNA reads as TGTGCCTGGAGTGTGTGGCAGGGTAACACCGGGGAGCTGTTTTTT. Residues: CAWSVWQGNTGELFF.

The rearrangement uses TRBV4-1 and TRBJ2-3, with 8 bases matching TRBD2. With 4 bases clipped from V and 1 base from J, the junction kept 7 bases outside the gene matches. The CDR3 has 16 residues. Germline loops: CDR1 MGHRA, CDR2 YSYEKL. The CDR3 region is CASSPRGSGGTDTQYF. The CDR3 DNA is TGCGCCAGCAGCCCTCGGGGTAGCGGGGGCACAGATACGCAGTATTTT.

This clone was detected only a few times. The chain joins TRBV7-9 to TRBJ1-6, with 9 bases lining up with TRBD1. The V and J ends lost 5 bases and 7 bases, in that order; junction bases with no gene match: 6. This CDR3 region has 15 residues. Looked up from germline, CDR1 is SEHNR and CDR2 is FQNEAQ (reference sequence). The CDR3, as DNA: TGTGCCAGCAGCCCCGGGACAGGGCAGAATTCACCCCTCCACTTT. This translates into CASSPGTGQNSPLHF.

This sequence joins TRBV7-2 and TRBJ2-5; D gene ambiguous. CDR1 is SGHTA and CDR2 is FQGNSA in the germline V gene. V was clipped by 4 bases and J by 2 bases, with 11 bases between them. The CDR3 has 14 amino acids. The CDR3 region has the DNA TGTGCCAGCAGCTACTCGACAACTCAAGAGACCCAGTACTTC. As protein: CASSYSTTQETQYF.

The rearrangement uses TRBV6-6 and TRBJ1-1, with D hard to call. V dropped 3 bases and J dropped 4 bases, with 18 bases sitting between them. The CDR3 has 16 residues. Germline CDR1 reads MNHNY; CDR2 reads SVGAGI (reference sequence). CDR3: CASSYAPPREATEAFF. Written as DNA, the CDR3 is TGTGCCAGCAGTTATGCCCCCCCCCGGGAGGCCACTGAAGCTTTCTTT.

This clone appeared a few times. The rearrangement links TRBV12-2 to TRBJ2-7; no DNA check was done on the table's D call, TRBD2. TRBV12-2 is labeled a pseudogene. The CDR3 extends over 13 amino acids. The CDR3 spells CASRLVRVGEQYV. CDR3 nucleotide sequence: TGTGCAAGTCGCTTAGTGAGGGTGGGCGAGCAGTACGTC.

The chain couples TRBV7-2 to TRBJ1-3, with a weak D call TRBD1 (5 bases). The ends were cut back, 4 bases at V and 3 bases at J, with 7 bases in the middle. Germline loops: CDR1 SGHTA, CDR2 FQGNSA. This CDR3 region has 13 residues. This CDR3 is CASSSTVGNTIYF. The CDR3 nucleotides read TGTGCCAGCAGCTCGACAGTTGGAAACACCATATATTTT.

This clone was detected only a few times. V gene TRBV5-1 combines with J gene TRBJ2-7, with TRBD1 matching 10 bases. CDR1 and CDR2 (germline): SGHRS, YFSETQ. This CDR3 spans 14 amino acids. The junction had 5 bases not matched to a gene; V was cut back by 2 bases and J by 6 bases. The CDR3 reads CASSFGTGVAEQYV. The CDR3 bases are TGCGCCAGCAGCTTTGGGACAGGGGTTGCCGAGCAGTACGTC.

This clone came up once. The chain is built from TRBV29-1 and TRBJ1-5; 7 nucleotides agree with TRBD1. The CDR3 is made up of 17 amino acids. Trimming took 6 bases from V and 0 from J; bases not matched to a gene: 14. CDR1 is SQVTM and CDR2 is ANQGSEA in the germline V gene. CDR3 amino acids: CSVVPGQTTDSNQPQHF. For the CDR3, the DNA is TGCAGCGTGGTGCCGGGACAGACTACTGATAGCAATCAGCCCCAGCATTTT.

The V and J genes are TRBV11-2 and TRBJ2-3, with 7 nucleotides matching TRBD2. Germline trimming cut 2 bases from V and 1 base from J; bases unmatched to any gene: 0. This CDR3 has 14 amino acids. Germline CDR1 is SGHAT and CDR2 is FQNNGV. The CDR3, as DNA: TGTGCCAGCAGCTTAACTAGCGGCACAGATACGCAGTATTTT. Translating it yields CASSLTSGTDTQYF.

The chain combines TRBV9 with TRBJ2-7; 12 nucleotides agree with TRBD2. This CDR3 region has 15 residues. The V gene end was trimmed by 3 bases and the J gene end by 3 bases; junction bases not matched to a gene: 4. The germline V gene encodes CDR1 SGDLS and CDR2 YYNGEE. The CDR3 sequence: CASSARLAGDYEQYF. CDR3 nucleotide sequence: TGTGCCAGCAGCGCCAGACTAGCGGGAGACTACGAGCAGTACTTC.

This clone was counted once. A much larger clone differs by one base, so this may be a read error. The chain uses TRBV6-1 and TRBJ2-2; D not certain. The CDR3 has 13 amino acids. CDR1 MNHNS and CDR2 SASEGT come from the germline V gene. V shed 4 bases and J shed 1 base, with 4 bases lying between them. CDR3 protein: CASSAVNTGELFF. The CDR3 DNA reads TGTGCCAGCAGTGCGGTGAACACCGGGGAGCTGTTTTTT.

The rearrangement links TRBV6-5 to TRBJ1-5; the D gene is possibly TRBD1 (6 bases). Germline CDR1 reads MNHEY; CDR2 reads SVGAGI. The V end was cut by 6 bases, the J end by 1 base, with 13 bases between. The CDR3 is 15 residues long. CDR3 sequence reads: CASRRQVESNQPQHF. DNA of the CDR3: TGTGCCAGCAGGAGACAGGTGGAAAGCAATCAGCCCCAGCATTTT.

This chain joins TRBV10-2 and TRBJ1-1; D gene uncertain. The CDR3 has 14 amino acids. The germline V gene has CDR1 WSHSY and CDR2 SAAADI. V was cut by 1 base and J by 2 bases, with 8 bases left in between. This chain's CDR3 is CASSEFDTNTEAFF. The DNA for the CDR3 is TGCGCCAGCAGTGAGTTTGATACTAACACTGAAGCTTTCTTT.

The rearrangement links TRBV5-6 to TRBJ2-7; 10 nucleotides agree with TRBD2. The CDR3 contains 15 residues. CDR1 is SGHDT and CDR2 is YYEEEE in the germline V gene. The trim removed 4 bases at V and 0 bases at J, leaving 4 bases unmatched. CDR3 sequence: CASSLLAGASYEQYV. The CDR3 DNA reads as TGTGCCAGCAGCCTCCTAGCGGGGGCCTCCTACGAGCAGTACGTC.

The CDR3 spells CASTSSGNSYEQYF. CDR3 bases: TGTGCCAGCACTAGTAGCGGGAACTCCTACGAGCAGTACTTC. The gene calls are TRBV18 and TRBJ2-7; 8 bases are a match to TRBD2. CDR3 size: 14 residues. The J segment lost 0 bases and the V segment lost 8 bases, leaving 6 bases of the junction unmatched. Germline V gives CDR1 KGHSH, CDR2 LQKENI.

This clone was recorded once. The chain uses TRBV25-1 and TRBJ2-5, with unresolved D. The J call may be mistaken, given a closer DNA end match to TRBJ2-7. The CDR3 length is 14 residues. Germline V lookup: CDR1 MGHDK, CDR2 SYGVNS. In DNA form, the CDR3 reads TGTGCCAGCAGTGAACACACCTCGGAGAACGAGCAGTACTTC. Amino acid sequence: CASSEHTSENEQYF.

The genes are TRBV5-5 and TRBJ2-5, with 9 bases aligning to TRBD2. V was pared by 4 bases and J by 5 bases, with 6 bases of the junction left unmatched. The CDR3 runs 14 residues. Germline CDR1 and CDR2: SGHKS and YYEKEE (reference sequence). The DNA for the CDR3 is TGTGCCAGCAGCCTTAGCGGGGGAGAGGAGACCCAGTACTTC. Translation gives CASSLSGGEETQYF. Full variable domain (remainder filled in from reference TRBV5-5 and TRBJ2-5): DAGVTQSPTHLIKTRGQQVTLRCSPISGHKSVSWYQQVLGQGPQFIFQYYEKEERGRGNFPDRFSARQFPNYSSELNVNALLLGDSALYLCASSLSGGEETQYFGPGTRLLVL.

This chain connects TRBV5-4 to TRBJ2-2; TRBD1 matches at 7 bases. There are 15 residues in the CDR3. Trimming at V came to 4 bases and at J to 4 bases, leaving 7 bases not matched to a gene. Germline lookup yields CDR1 SGHNT and CDR2 YYREEE (reference sequence). As DNA, the CDR3 is TGTGCCAGCAGCCCGGGACAGCTACCCACCGGGGAGCTGTTTTTT. Its translation is CASSPGQLPTGELFF.